These 19 T cell receptor beta chains originate from one sample sequenced in a study of T cell clonotyping in hematopoietic cell transplantation. The table came from immunoSEQ multiplex PCR; TCRdb's copy has only in-frame clones and leaves some out. The sample lists about 16,000 clones; 80% to 90% were seen once. The sample was peripheral blood mononuclear cells. These receptors were obtained from a middle-aged woman in good health. Some clones in this sample may be carry-over from other donors' samples.

J is TRBJ2-7 and V is TRBV10-3; 13 bases agree with TRBD2. The CDR3 extends over 15 amino acids. Trimming took 6 bases from V and 1 from J; bases not matched to a gene: 3. Germline values: CDR1 ENHRY, CDR2 SYGVKD. The CDR3 coding sequence is TGTGCCATCAGCGGGACTAGCGGGAAGTCCTACGAGCAGTACTTC. Translating gives CAISGTSGKSYEQYF.

This chain joins TRBV4-3 and TRBJ2-7; no clear D. Trimming cost V 2 bases and J 0 bases, with 11 bases left between them. CDR3 length: 15 amino acids. Germline CDR1 reads LGHNA; CDR2 reads YSLEER. DNA for the CDR3: TGCGCCAGCAGCCAAAGTCACGACCCCTCCTACGAGCAGTACTTC. This codes for CASSQSHDPSYEQYF.

A single count supports this clone. V usage is TRBV6-5 and J usage is TRBJ2-3, with D perhaps matching TRBD2 (5 bases). V dropped 0 bases and J dropped 2 bases, with 12 bases sitting between them. Germline assignment: CDR1 MNHEY and CDR2 SVGAGI. The CDR3 length is 16 residues. CDR3 residues: CASSYSRRAVTDTQYF. CDR3 nucleotides: TGTGCCAGCAGTTACTCGAGGAGAGCGGTCACAGATACGCAGTATTTT.

The V gene is TRBV28, the J gene TRBJ1-2; no reliable D call. Per germline, CDR1 MDHEN and CDR2 SYDVKM. Trimming took 6 bases from V and 1 from J, leaving 12 bases between them. The CDR3 loop spans 14 amino acids. The CDR3 loop reads CASRSADFNYGYTF. The CDR3, as DNA: TGTGCCAGCAGGTCGGCAGACTTTAACTATGGCTACACCTTC.

This clone was found once. The chain couples TRBV7-2 to TRBJ2-5; 7 bases agree with TRBD2. The J call is uncertain, as TRBJ2-7 better fits the DNA end. The length of the CDR3 is 14 residues. The germline gives CDR1 SGHTA, CDR2 FQGNSA. CDR3 in amino acids: CASNPGTTNYEQYF. The CDR3 coding sequence is TGTGCCAGCAACCCCGGGACTACCAACTACGAGCAGTACTTC.

The genes are TRBV29-1 and TRBJ2-5; D gene uncertain. CDR1 SQVTM and CDR2 ANQGSEA come from the germline V gene. Trimming left V 6 bases short and J 3 bases short, with 5 bases between. The CDR3 runs to 10 residues. The CDR3 spells CSVDEETQYF. The CDR3 DNA sequence: TGCAGCGTAGACGAAGAGACCCAGTACTTC. Based on the CDR3 plus reference TRBV29-1 and TRBJ2-5, the full variable domain is SAVISQKPSRDICQRGTSLTIQCQVDSQVTMMFWYRQQPGQSLTLIATANQGSEATYESGFVIDKFPISRPNLTFSTLTVSNMSPEDSSIYLCSVDEETQYFGPGTRLLVL.

The rearrangement uses TRBV30 and TRBJ1-2, with D perhaps TRBD1 (5 bases). The V end was cut by 4 bases, the J end by 8 bases, with 17 bases between. CDR1 GTSNPN and CDR2 SVGIG come from the germline V gene (reference sequence). The CDR3 covers 13 residues. This CDR3 is CAWKRDRPSGYTF. CDR3 nucleotide sequence: TGTGCCTGGAAAAGGGACCGTCCGTCCGGCTACACCTTC. Looking up the rest from reference TRBV30 and TRBJ1-2 gives the full variable domain: SQTIHQWPATLVQPVGSPLSLECTVEGTSNPNLYWYRQAAGRGLQLLFYSVGIGQISSEVPQNLSASRPQDRQFILSSKKLLLSDSGFYLCAWKRDRPSGYTFGSGTRLTVV.

J is TRBJ2-1 and V is TRBV5-8; 10 positions agree with TRBD2. CDR1 is SGHTS, CDR2 YDEGEE, per germline. The CDR3 extends over 15 amino acids. With 2 bases clipped from V and 6 bases from J, the junction kept 5 bases outside the gene matches. The DNA of the CDR3 is TGTGCCAGCAGCTTCGGGCTAGCGGGAGCCAATGAGCAGTTCTTC. It codes for CASSFGLAGANEQFF.

Concerning this clone: At one boundary the junction diverges from the germline segment, which might be a read error. V gene TRBV25-1 combines with J gene TRBJ2-5; D might be TRBD2 (6 bases). The CDR3 contains 15 residues. Germline V gives CDR1 MGHDK, CDR2 SYGVNS. The CDR3 region has the DNA TGTGCCAGCAGTGAATATTGGGGAGGACAAGAGACCCGGTACTTC. It translates to CASSEYWGGQETRYF.

The rearrangement joins TRBV2 to TRBJ2-2; D is undetermined. There are 14 residues in the CDR3. Trimming stripped 3 bases from V and 6 bases from J, with 11 bases between. Per the germline V gene, CDR1 is SNHLY and CDR2 is FYNNEI. The CDR3 protein is CASSERRLAGELFF. CDR3 in DNA: TGTGCCAGCAGTGAGCGGCGTTTAGCCGGGGAGCTGTTTTTT.

In nucleotides, the CDR3 is TGTGCCTGGAGACGGGCAGCCAACCAAGAGACCCAGTACTTC. Its translation is CAWRRAANQETQYF. The V and J genes are TRBV30 and TRBJ2-5; D is undetermined. This CDR3 contains 14 residues. Germline lookup yields CDR1 GTSNPN and CDR2 SVGIG (reference sequence). The germline V and J ends were trimmed by 3 bases and 0 bases, with 11 bases remaining between them. Full variable domain (outside the CDR3, taken from reference TRBV30 and TRBJ2-5): SQTIHQWPATLVQPVGSPLSLECTVEGTSNPNLYWYRQAAGRGLQLLFYSVGIGQISSEVPQNLSASRPQDRQFILSSKKLLLSDSGFYLCAWRRAANQETQYFGPGTRLLVL.

This rearrangement joins TRBV6-5 to TRBJ2-1; 9 bases map to TRBD2. Germline V CDR1 and CDR2: MNHEY, SVGAGI. Trimming removed 2 bases from V and 7 bases from J; junction bases left unmatched: 6. The CDR3 consists of 15 residues. This CDR3 reads CASSYAGLAGNEQFF. CDR3 in DNA: TGTGCCAGCAGTTACGCGGGACTAGCAGGAAATGAGCAGTTCTTC.

This chain connects TRBV4-3 to TRBJ2-5, with 7 bases aligning to TRBD2. This CDR3 comprises 13 residues. Trimming at V came to 1 base and at J to 5 bases, leaving 1 base not matched to a gene. Looked up from germline, CDR1 is LGHNA and CDR2 is YSLEER. CDR3 protein: CASSQVGGETQYF. DNA of the CDR3: TGCGCCAGCAGCCAAGTGGGGGGGGAGACCCAGTACTTC.

The chain employs TRBV19 and TRBJ2-3, with D perhaps assigned TRBD1 or TRBD2 (5 bases each). Trimming pared 5 bases from V and 2 bases from J, leaving 11 bases between. CDR1 is LNHDA and CDR2 is SQIVND in the germline V gene (reference sequence). There are 14 residues in the CDR3. The CDR3 protein is CASSRPGPTDTQYF. The DNA of the CDR3 is TGTGCCAGTAGTCGCCCGGGGCCCACAGATACGCAGTATTTT.

The rearrangement uses TRBV29-1 and TRBJ1-2; unclear D gene. The V and J ends lost 4 bases and 8 bases respectively, with 17 bases between them. Germline CDR1 reads SQVTM; CDR2 reads ANQGSEA. This CDR3 region has 13 residues. Here the CDR3 DNA reads TGCAGCGTTGCTTCGAGCGTTGGATGGGGCTACACCTTC. This sequence encodes CSVASSVGWGYTF. Together with reference TRBV29-1 and TRBJ1-2, the CDR3 gives the full variable domain: SAVISQKPSRDICQRGTSLTIQCQVDSQVTMMFWYRQQPGQSLTLIATANQGSEATYESGFVIDKFPISRPNLTFSTLTVSNMSPEDSSIYLCSVASSVGWGYTFGSGTRLTVV.

The chain couples TRBV28 to TRBJ1-5; the match to TRBD1 covers 7 bases. The germline V gene encodes CDR1 MDHEN and CDR2 SYDVKM. This CDR3 has 14 residues. V dropped 10 bases and J dropped 3; count of bases not matched to a gene: 9. This CDR3 reads CATTTGINNQPQHF. CDR3 sequence (DNA): TGTGCCACCACGACAGGGATTAACAATCAGCCCCAGCATTTT.

The rearrangement joins TRBV4-2 to TRBJ2-5; D is unresolved. Germline V lookup: CDR1 LGHNA, CDR2 YNFKEQ. This CDR3 has 12 amino acids. With 6 bases removed from V and 2 bases from J, the gap between germline ends came to 7 bases. CDR3: CASRGNQETQYF. The CDR3 DNA is TGTGCCAGCAGGGGGAATCAAGAGACCCAGTACTTC.

This clone was detected only once. The chain joins TRBV27 to TRBJ2-7, with D perhaps TRBD1 or TRBD2 (6 bases each). The germline V gene encodes CDR1 MNHEY and CDR2 SMNVEV (reference sequence). The CDR3 is made up of 15 amino acids. The V gene lost 6 bases and the J gene lost 3 bases, with 18 bases spanning the gap. The CDR3 DNA reads TGTGCCAGCAGGAGGGGGGACGGAGCTCTCTACGAGCAGTACTTC. As protein: CASRRGDGALYEQYF.

This rearrangement joins TRBV7-6 to TRBJ2-1; the match to TRBD1 covers 11 bases. The J segment lost 4 bases and the V segment lost 5 bases, leaving 16 bases of the junction unmatched. Germline V gene lookup returns CDR1 SGHVS and CDR2 FNYEAQ. The CDR3 loop spans 19 amino acids. CDR3 residues: CASSPRTGGSLKGYNEQFF. The DNA of the CDR3 is TGTGCCAGCAGCCCCCGGACAGGGGGCTCACTTAAGGGTTACAATGAGCAGTTCTTC.